This T cell receptor (beta chain) was captured by sequencing in a study of blood T cell repertoires in COVID-19. Authors' methods: Using reference gene primer amplification, nucleated cell counts were estimated. Here immunoSEQ multiplex PCR was the method, and the copy in TCRdb shows in-frame clones only, minus some. That table gives V, J and clone size, and the DNA gave D and trimming. The data hold approximately 15,000 clones, with about 89% observed a single time. CDR1 is SGHDT, CDR2 YYEEEE, per germline. The CDR3 consists of 13 residues. V shed 4 bases, J shed 7 bases, and the junction held 6 bases outside the gene matches.

The material sequenced was peripheral blood. V usage is TRBV5-6 and J usage is TRBJ1-2; 8 bases agree with TRBD1. This TCR was recovered from a human donor in a cohort sampled during active COVID-19. The CDR3 nucleotides read TGTGCCAGCAGCCCTGGCAGGGGGCTTGGCTACACCTTC. This gives the protein CASSPGRGLGYTF.